These 18 T cell receptor beta chains were all obtained from the same sample, sequenced in a study of blood T cell repertoires in COVID-19. Measured with immunoSEQ multiplex PCR; TCRdb has only the in-frame clones, and not every one. The sample has 100,000 to 120,000 clones; less than 75% are singletons. The specimen sequenced was peripheral blood. These receptors originate from a woman between 55 and 75 years old with acute or convalescent COVID-19.

This clone has only a few counts. The V call is TRBV24-1, the J call TRBJ2-1, with 8 nucleotides matching TRBD1. The V gene end was trimmed by 9 bases and the J gene end by 5 bases; junction bases not matched to a gene: 2. The CDR3 runs 12 residues. CDR1 is KGHDR, CDR2 SFDVKD, per germline. The CDR3 sequence is CATVGQDNEQFF. In nucleotides, the CDR3 is TGTGCCACCGTGGGACAGGACAATGAGCAGTTCTTC.

The V and J genes are TRBV7-2 and TRBJ2-7; D is unclear. This CDR3 is built from 14 residues. CDR1 and CDR2 from the germline V gene are SGHTA and FQGNSA. V dropped 2 bases and J dropped 5 bases, with 13 bases sitting between them. The CDR3 bases are TGTGCCAGCAGCTTATCCTCGACTCGCAACGAGCAGTACTTC. Translating it yields CASSLSSTRNEQYF.

V usage is TRBV6-5 and J usage is TRBJ2-7, with a weak D call TRBD2 (5 bases). V was shortened by 8 bases and J by 6 bases, with 11 bases between the two germline ends. The CDR3 is 11 residues long. Germline CDR1 is MNHEY and CDR2 is SVGAGI. The CDR3 coding sequence is TGTGCCAGCCGGGGTCCCCTCGAGCAGTACTTC. Its translation is CASRGPLEQYF.

This chain's CDR3 is CASSVGRSRNEQFF. CDR3 in DNA: TGTGCCAGCAGCGTGGGTAGGTCTAGGAATGAGCAGTTCTTC. V and J are TRBV7-3 and TRBJ2-1; D call uncertain. The germline gives CDR1 SGHTA, CDR2 FQGTGA. The CDR3 is 14 residues long. V dropped 5 bases and J dropped 7 bases, with 15 bases sitting between them.

This chain connects TRBV30 to TRBJ1-2; TRBD1 matches at 12 bases. Germline-derived CDR1 and CDR2 are GTSNPN and SVGIG (reference sequence). Germline trimming cut 1 base from V and 0 bases from J; bases unmatched to any gene: 0. This CDR3 region has 15 residues. The CDR3 nucleotides are TGTGCCTGGAGTGGGGACAGGGGGCCTAACTATGGCTACACCTTC. Translated: CAWSGDRGPNYGYTF.

This clone was picked up one time. The same CDR3 also results from other DNA sequences found in this sample. The chain links TRBV7-2 to TRBJ2-3; TRBD2 might be the D (7 bases). Trimming removed 1 base at V and 2 bases at J, with 13 bases between. The CDR3 totals 16 residues. Per germline, CDR1 SGHTA and CDR2 FQGNSA. This chain's CDR3 is CASSLVRGGNTDTQYF. CDR3 in DNA: TGTGCCAGCAGCTTAGTACGCGGGGGCAACACAGATACGCAGTATTTT.

In its sample, this clone was seen a few times. The V gene is TRBV3-1 (or the pseudogene TRBV3-2), the J gene TRBJ1-5; D uncertain. Trimming took off 0 bases at V and 7 bases at J, with 13 bases between the two ends. The CDR3 is 15 residues long. The germline gives CDR1 LGHDT, CDR2 YNNKEL (reference sequence). This chain's CDR3 is CASSQEGTSPQPQHF. CDR3 coding DNA: TGTGCCAGCAGCCAAGAGGGCACATCCCCACAGCCCCAGCATTTT.

The chain has TRBV5-1 and TRBJ2-4, with 14 positions matching TRBD2. Per germline, CDR1 SGHRS and CDR2 YFSETQ. This CDR3 spans 16 amino acids. The V segment lost 4 bases and the J segment 7 bases; nucleotides outside the gene matches: 7. The CDR3 DNA reads TGCGCCAGCAGCCTGACTAGCGGGGGGGCCGAGAACATTCAGTACTTC. Translated, it gives CASSLTSGGAENIQYF.

The rearrangement joins TRBV3-1 (or the pseudogene TRBV3-2) to TRBJ2-3; TRBD2 is a possible D gene (5 bases). The CDR3 extends over 19 amino acids. Per the germline V gene, CDR1 is LGHDT and CDR2 is YNNKEL (reference sequence). The V end lost 1 base, the J end lost 6 bases, and 26 bases lay between the germline ends. The CDR3 spells CASSQGYFLAAGSGDTQYF. Here the CDR3 DNA reads TGTGCCAGCAGCCAAGGATATTTCTTGGCTGCGGGTTCTGGGGATACGCAGTATTTT.

This sequence joins TRBV4-2 and TRBJ2-1; 15 bases map to TRBD2. Germline V gives CDR1 LGHNA, CDR2 YNFKEQ. This CDR3 is 18 amino acids long. The V and J ends lost 1 base and 6 bases, in that order; junction bases with no gene match: 7. CDR3 in DNA: TGTGCCAGCAGCCAAGCAGGTTCGGGACTAGCGGGGGGCAATGAGCAGTTCTTC. It is translated as CASSQAGSGLAGGNEQFF.

With regard to this clone: One junction end does not reproduce the germline sequence, and a read error may be involved. The CDR3 bases are TGTGCCACCAGCGGAGATGACGGGAACATTCAGTACTTC. This translates into CATSGDDGNIQYF. This sequence joins TRBV15 and TRBJ2-4; D is uncertain. The V gene's germline CDR1 is LNHNV and CDR2 YYDKDF (reference sequence). The length of the CDR3 is 13 residues.

V usage is TRBV27 and J usage is TRBJ1-1; 9 nucleotides agree with TRBD1. Trimming removed 6 bases from V and 6 bases from J; junction bases left unmatched: 14. The CDR3 has 16 residues. Germline values: CDR1 MNHEY, CDR2 SMNVEV (reference sequence). CDR3 nucleotide sequence: TGTGCCAGCAGCATTAATACCGGGACAGGGTACGCTGAAGCTTTCTTT. Protein product: CASSINTGTGYAEAFF.

V gene TRBV27 combines with J gene TRBJ2-3; tentatively, D is TRBD1 (5 bases). The CDR3 is 14 amino acids. V lost 4 bases and J lost 3, with 11 bases in between. Germline CDR1 and CDR2: MNHEY and SMNVEV (reference sequence). CDR3 amino acids: CASSYLDKTDTQYF. DNA for the CDR3: TGTGCCAGCAGTTACTTGGACAAAACAGATACGCAGTATTTT.

Details on this clone: The same CDR3 can be traced to other DNA sequences in this sample. This sequence joins TRBV18 and TRBJ2-7, with TRBD1 identical over 9 bases. The CDR3 length is 14 residues. V lost 4 bases, J lost 2 bases, and 3 bases stayed unmatched. The germline V gene encodes CDR1 KGHSH and CDR2 LQKENI. The CDR3 bases are TGTGCCAGCTCACAGGACAGGGGACCCTACGAGCAGTACTTC. Translated, it gives CASSQDRGPYEQYF.

V gene TRBV19 combines with J gene TRBJ2-7; D is possibly TRBD2 (6 bases). The V gene's germline CDR1 is LNHDA and CDR2 SQIVND (reference sequence). Trimming cost V 6 bases and J 6 bases, with 18 bases left between them. This CDR3 contains 14 residues. The DNA for the CDR3 is TGTGCCAGTAGCTCCCTCGGGGGATCCGGCGAGCAGTACTTC. It translates to CASSSLGGSGEQYF.

V usage is TRBV11-1 and J usage is TRBJ2-7, with D unresolved. The V end was cut by 2 bases, the J end by 4 bases, with 6 bases between. The CDR3 sequence is 12 residues long. The germline V gene encodes CDR1 SGHAT and CDR2 FQDESV (reference sequence). CDR3 in amino acids: CASSLSAYEQYF. CDR3 DNA: TGTGCCAGCAGCTTAAGCGCTTACGAGCAGTACTTC. Based on the CDR3 plus reference TRBV11-1 and TRBJ2-7, the full variable domain is EAEVAQSPRYKITEKSQAVAFWCDPISGHATLYWYRQILGQGPELLVQFQDESVVDDSQLPKDRFSAERLKGVDSTLKIQPAELGDSAMYLCASSLSAYEQYFGPGTRLTVT.

This clone has more than one count but fewer than ten. The chain is built from TRBV7-2 and TRBJ2-7, with 10 bases lining up with TRBD2. With V trimmed by 5 bases and J by 0 bases, 4 bases remained unmatched. Germline V gene sequence: CDR1 SGHTA, CDR2 FQGNSA. The CDR3 spans 15 residues. The CDR3, as DNA: TGTGCCAGCAGCCAGACTAGCGGGTTCTCCTACGAGCAGTACTTC. Its translation: CASSQTSGFSYEQYF.

The chain has TRBV5-6 and TRBJ2-7; 7 bases line up with TRBD2. CDR3 length: 15 residues. The V gene end was trimmed by 3 bases and the J gene end by 6 bases; junction bases not matched to a gene: 12. Germline lookup yields CDR1 SGHDT and CDR2 YYEEEE. The CDR3, as DNA: TGTGCCAGCAGCTCTGGGGGTGGGGTAGCGGGCGAGCAGTACTTC. Protein product: CASSSGGGVAGEQYF.